This T cell receptor (beta chain) was found in a study of cytomegalovirus exposure and HLA in healthy donors. The study, taken as a whole, reports: The TCR clusters that emerged in the first cohort tended, a later analysis found, to co-occur in the approximately 110 validation repertoires.

About this clone: Antigen specificity is unknown.

Profiled with immunoSEQ multiplex PCR; TCRdb holds only in-frame clones, not every one. This table holds 90,000 to 140,000 clones, more than 85% found once. The sample taken for sequencing was PBMCs. The receptor was derived from a woman aged 18-29 years in good health and CMV-seropositive.

For the CDR3, the DNA is TGTGCCAGCAGTGAAATGACAGCGGGGAACACTGAAGCTTTCTTT. It specifies CASSEMTAGNTEAFF. The chain is built from TRBV6-1 and TRBJ1-1; TRBD1 is a possible D gene (5 bases). CDR1 and CDR2 (germline): MNHNS, SASEGT. The V and J ends lost 2 bases and 1 base respectively, with 11 bases between them. This CDR3 contains 15 residues.